This T cell receptor (beta chain) was captured in a study of blood T cells in healthy people across ages. Study background: With template switching, about one barcoded beta molecule was captured per two T cells.

From germline, CDR1 is SGHTA and CDR2 FQGTGA. The trim removed 4 bases at V and 6 bases at J, leaving 10 bases unmatched. The length of the CDR3 is 17 residues. It was with a sample-barcoded 5' primer and a J-beta primer mix that a second PCR of roughly 6 to 12 cycles was run. TCRdb reprocessed the 5' RACE reads via MiXCR and lists one record per CDR3 protein. The repertoire has 800,000 to 950,000 distinct CDR3 sequences, about 29% of them found once; the top ten carry roughly 10%. Study outcomes and limitations: CMV status of donors was unknown, possibly confounding expanded clonotype changes.

A remark on this clonotype: The antigen remains undetermined. This may be a read error: a much more frequent sequence differs by one nucleotide.

Donor samples were obtained from healthy Caucasian individuals from Russia, aged about 6 to 100. Donors gave around 9.8 milliliters of peripheral blood apiece. These same data were also listed under a study on T cells of mothers and their children.

Sequenced sample: blood. The V and J genes are TRBV7-3 and TRBJ2-1; 12 nucleotides match TRBD2. The TCR was taken from a woman aged 40 to 49 in good health. CDR3 DNA: TGTGCCAGCAGCTCCAGACTAGCGGGGGCCACCACCAATGAGCAGTTCTTC. Residues: CASSSRLAGATTNEQFF.